The entry below describes one T cell receptor beta chain. Its target is unknown. This entry belongs to a study of Graves' ophthalmopathy and Graves' hyperthyroidism. Overall study findings and caveats: Blood was where most expanded thyroid clonotypes above 0.001 frequency also turned up. Forecasting of ophthalmopathy progression by the model achieved almost 71% sensitivity and approximately 72% specificity.

Researchers took RNA transcripts and amplified TCR beta CDR3 regions from them. Amplification began with first-round RT-PCR using HTBI primers, then second-round multiplex PCR was performed. One entry per CDR3 protein, called by TCRdb with MiXCR from the multiplex PCR reads. The sample holds about 700,000 distinct CDR3 sequences, around 40% seen once. Patients were diagnosed from clinical symptoms, serum thyroxine, TRAb, thyroid ultrasound and orbital computed tomography. The CDR3 runs to 16 residues. V was cut by 6 bases and J by 4 bases, with 19 bases left in between. Looked up from germline, CDR1 is SGHVT and CDR2 is SQSDAQ.

This receptor was identified in an adult man with Graves' ophthalmopathy. The sample taken for sequencing was peripheral blood. The chain is built from TRBV7-4 and TRBJ1-5; tentatively, D is TRBD1 (5 bases). The CDR3 protein is CASSTCGGYGNQPQHF. For the CDR3, the DNA is TGTGCCAGCAGTACGTGTGGGGGTTACGGGAATCAGCCCCAGCATTTT.